Below are 30 T cell receptor beta chains sequenced from a single sample in a study of blood T cell repertoires in COVID-19. Profiled with immunoSEQ multiplex PCR; TCRdb holds only in-frame clones, not every one. The sample consists of 450,000 to 500,000 clones, approximately 83% of them appearing once. Sequencing used peripheral blood. These TCRs come from a human donor in a cohort sampled during active COVID-19.

Here the CDR3 DNA reads TGTGCCAGCAGCCGACAGGGTACCGGGGAGCTGTTTTTT. This encodes CASSRQGTGELFF. The chain has TRBV7-9 and TRBJ2-2, with 7 bases fitting TRBD1. V shed 5 bases and J 5 bases; nucleotides not matched to a gene: 2. Germline loops: CDR1 SEHNR, CDR2 FQNEAQ (reference sequence). The CDR3 has 13 residues.

The chain couples TRBV12-3 or TRBV12-4 to TRBJ2-7; 8 nucleotides align to TRBD2. V lost 3 bases to trimming and J lost 5 bases; unmatched junction nucleotides: 3. CDR3 length equals 13 residues. The CDR3 region is CASSFGLAHEQYF. CDR3 nucleotides: TGTGCCAGCAGTTTTGGACTAGCCCACGAGCAGTACTTC.

This rearrangement joins TRBV27 to TRBJ2-3; 14 bases line up with TRBD2. With V trimmed by 5 bases and J by 9 bases, 13 bases remained unmatched. Germline values: CDR1 MNHEY, CDR2 SMNVEV (reference sequence). This CDR3 spans 17 amino acids. The CDR3 DNA is TGTGCCAGCAGTGCCTCGACTAGCGGGAGGGCCAGCTGGACGCAGTATTTT. Residues: CASSASTSGRASWTQYF.

The rearrangement joins TRBV14 to TRBJ2-7, with a possible D match to TRBD2 (6 bases). CDR1 is SGHDN, CDR2 FVKESK, per germline. The CDR3 runs 14 residues. V shed 3 bases and J shed 0 bases, with 9 bases lying between them. The CDR3 DNA sequence: TGTGCCAGCAGCCACACTAGCTTCTCCTACGAGCAGTACTTC. Translation: CASSHTSFSYEQYF.

The chain has TRBV3-1 (or the pseudogene TRBV3-2) and TRBJ1-1, with TRBD1 matching over 7 bases. The ends lost 4 bases at V and 5 bases at J; junction bases unmatched: 7. CDR1 and CDR2 (germline): LGHDT, YNNKEL (reference sequence). The CDR3 runs 14 residues. CDR3 protein: CASSLPGGWTEAFF. The CDR3 DNA is TGTGCCAGCAGCCTTCCAGGGGGTTGGACTGAAGCTTTCTTT.

The rearrangement uses TRBV29-1 and TRBJ1-1; a possible D gene is TRBD1 (5 bases). The CDR3 loop spans 13 amino acids. Trimming cost V 1 base and J 4 bases, with 10 bases left between them. Germline assignment: CDR1 SQVTM and CDR2 ANQGSEA. The CDR3 DNA reads as TGCAGCGTTGAAGTGGGGCAGGCCACTGAAGCTTTCTTT. Protein product: CSVEVGQATEAFF.

The chain uses TRBV3-1 (or the pseudogene TRBV3-2) and TRBJ1-6, with D perhaps TRBD1 (5 bases). V lost 4 bases, J lost 7 bases, and 8 bases lay in between. CDR3 length: 13 residues. Looked up from germline, CDR1 is LGHDT and CDR2 is YNNKEL (reference sequence). Here the CDR3 reads CASSPRGNSPLHF. DNA for the CDR3: TGTGCCAGCAGCCCCCGGGGGAATTCACCCCTCCACTTT.

The chain uses TRBV28 and TRBJ2-1, with TRBD1 matching 7 bases. The length of the CDR3 is 15 residues. V dropped 3 bases and J dropped 7; count of bases not matched to a gene: 9. CDR1 is MDHEN, CDR2 SYDVKM, per germline. Written as DNA, the CDR3 is TGTGCCAGCAGTTTTGTGTCGGCCAGGGGGAATGAGCAGTTCTTC. It translates to CASSFVSARGNEQFF.

V gene TRBV5-1 combines with J gene TRBJ2-7, with 8 bases identical to TRBD1. The CDR3 is made up of 18 amino acids. With 0 bases clipped from V and 4 bases from J, the junction kept 15 bases outside the gene matches. Germline V CDR1 and CDR2: SGHRS, YFSETQ. CDR3 in amino acids: CASSLESSGGIGFYEQYF. CDR3 DNA sequence: TGCGCCAGCAGCTTGGAATCTTCAGGGGGCATTGGGTTTTACGAGCAGTACTTC.

This rearrangement joins TRBV18 to TRBJ2-2, with TRBD1 as a possible D gene (5 bases). Germline V gene data show CDR1 as KGHSH and CDR2 as LQKENI. The V gene lost 1 base and the J gene lost 4 bases, with 13 bases spanning the gap. The CDR3 is made up of 16 amino acids. CDR3: CASSPRQGASTGELFF. CDR3 DNA: TGTGCCAGCTCACCACGTCAAGGGGCTAGCACCGGGGAGCTGTTTTTT. Full variable domain (missing parts from reference TRBV18 and TRBJ2-2): NAGVMQNPRHLVRRRGQEARLRCSPMKGHSHVYWYRQLPEEGLKFMVYLQKENIIDESGMPKERFSAEFPKEGPSILRIQQVVRGDSAAYFCASSPRQGASTGELFFGEGSRLTVL.

This clone turned up a few times. This chain joins TRBV19 and TRBJ2-7; D is unresolved. Germline V lookup: CDR1 LNHDA, CDR2 SQIVND (reference sequence). The CDR3 covers 16 residues. Between the trimmed V and J ends, which lost 3 bases and 5 bases, there was a span of 20 bases. The DNA for the CDR3 is TGTGCCAGTAGTATGTGGTCTACCCCATCTGATAACGAGCAGTACTTC. It specifies CASSMWSTPSDNEQYF. The complete variable domain, with remaining parts taken from reference TRBV19 and TRBJ2-7, reads DGGITQSPKYLFRKEGQNVTLSCEQNLNHDAMYWYRQDPGQGLRLIYYSQIVNDFQKGDIAEGYSVSREKKESFPLTVTSAQKNPTAFYLCASSMWSTPSDNEQYFGPGTRLTVT.

CDR3 residues: CASSVAGANEQYF. CDR3 in DNA: TGTGCCAGCAGCGTAGCAGGGGCCAACGAGCAGTACTTC. The chain links TRBV9 to TRBJ2-7, with a tentative D call TRBD1 (6 bases). Trimming left V 0 bases short and J 5 bases short, with 9 bases between. This CDR3 comprises 13 residues. Germline V gene data show CDR1 as SGDLS and CDR2 as YYNGEE.

The V and J genes are TRBV6-5 and TRBJ2-7, with D possibly matching TRBD1 (5 bases). Trimming removed 8 bases from V and 2 bases from J, with 19 bases in between. Germline values: CDR1 MNHEY, CDR2 SVGAGI. This CDR3 is 15 amino acids long. CDR3 loop: CASRSLVGHPYEQYF. The CDR3 bases are TGTGCCAGCCGTAGTTTAGTTGGACACCCCTACGAGCAGTACTTC.

The rearrangement joins TRBV3-1 (or the pseudogene TRBV3-2) to TRBJ1-2; the D is unclear. Germline CDR1 reads LGHDT; CDR2 reads YNNKEL (reference sequence). Trimming shortened V by 0 bases and J by 6 bases, and 2 bases separated the two germline ends. The CDR3 consists of 11 residues. The CDR3 loop reads CASSQDNGYTF. In DNA form, the CDR3 reads TGTGCCAGCAGCCAAGATAATGGCTACACCTTC.

The chain employs TRBV9 and TRBJ2-1; 10 bases map to TRBD2. The V segment lost 3 bases and the J segment 4 bases; nucleotides outside the gene matches: 10. The CDR3 has 17 residues. Germline V gene lookup returns CDR1 SGDLS and CDR2 YYNGEE. CDR3 region: CASSAETSGPVYNEQFF. The CDR3 DNA is TGTGCCAGCAGCGCTGAGACTAGCGGGCCTGTATACAATGAGCAGTTCTTC.

The chain recombines TRBV7-8 with TRBJ2-7; 9 positions agree with TRBD1. The CDR3 sequence is 15 residues long. CDR1 and CDR2 from the germline V gene are SGHVS and FQNEAQ. V gave up 5 bases and J gave up 6 bases; unmatched junction bases: 11. CDR3: CASSQRDRAAGEQYF. As DNA, the CDR3 is TGTGCCAGCAGCCAACGGGACAGGGCTGCTGGCGAGCAGTACTTC.

V is TRBV6-5 and J is TRBJ2-1; unclear D gene. This CDR3 is 15 amino acids long. The germline V gene encodes CDR1 MNHEY and CDR2 SVGAGI. Trimming took 7 bases from V and 1 from J, leaving 14 bases between them. CDR3 bases: TGTGCCAGCACCCTGTCCCGTCCTTCCTACAATGAGCAGTTCTTC. Its protein is CASTLSRPSYNEQFF.

In the case of this clone: Compared with germline, one end of the junction differs, possibly owing to a read error. The chain carries TRBV11-2 and TRBJ2-7, with D perhaps TRBD2 (6 bases). CDR3 length equals 10 residues. CDR1 SGHAT and CDR2 FQNNGV come from the germline V gene. As DNA, the CDR3 is TGTGCCAGCGGTAGGGCTAGCGTGGACTTC. Protein: CASGRASVDF. Full variable domain (remainder filled in from reference TRBV11-2 and TRBJ2-7): EAGVAQSPRYKIIEKRQSVAFWCNPISGHATLYWYQQILGQGPKLLIQFQNNGVVDDSQLPKDRFSAERLKGVDSTLKIQPAKLEDSAVYLCASGRASVDFGPGTRLTVT.

This chain connects TRBV7-2 to TRBJ2-7, with D perhaps TRBD1 (7 bases). Germline CDR1 and CDR2: SGHTA and FQGNSA. The V and J ends lost 5 bases and 7 bases respectively, with 21 bases between them. The CDR3 sequence is 15 residues long. Here the CDR3 reads CASSAGQLTSWEQYF. As DNA, the CDR3 is TGTGCCAGCAGCGCGGGACAGTTAACCTCATGGGAGCAGTACTTC.

In regard to this clone: It may be a read error: a sequence one base away is much more abundant. V and J are TRBV27 and TRBJ2-7; D is ambiguous. V was shortened by 5 bases and J by 0 bases, with 5 bases between the two germline ends. Germline CDR1 reads MNHEY; CDR2 reads SMNVEV (reference sequence). The CDR3 covers 12 residues. CDR3: CASSKSSYEQYF. DNA for the CDR3: TGTGCCAGCAGTAAGAGCTCCTACGAGCAGTACTTC.

This chain links TRBV19 with TRBJ1-1, with D unclear. Trimming removed 5 bases at V and 0 bases at J, with 7 bases between. In germline, CDR1 is LNHDA, CDR2 SQIVND (reference sequence). This CDR3 comprises 13 residues. CDR3 sequence (DNA): TGTGCCAGTAGTCACAGCATGAACACTGAAGCTTTCTTT. Translated: CASSHSMNTEAFF.

J is TRBJ2-7 and V is TRBV9; a weak D match, TRBD2 (5 bases). V was trimmed by 1 base and J by 7 bases, leaving 12 bases between them. This CDR3 has 13 amino acids. Germline V CDR1 and CDR2: SGDLS, YYNGEE. CDR3 amino acids: CASSVTTSGEQYF. For the CDR3, the DNA is TGTGCCAGCAGCGTAACAACTAGTGGAGAGCAGTACTTC.

This clone showed up just a few times. This chain uses TRBV9 with TRBJ1-1, with D uncertain. Per the germline V gene, CDR1 is SGDLS and CDR2 is YYNGEE. Trimming stripped 4 bases from V and 0 bases from J, with 13 bases between. The CDR3 is made up of 15 amino acids. DNA for the CDR3: TGTGCCAGCAGCCCGACCAGGCAGATGAACACTGAAGCTTTCTTT. This encodes CASSPTRQMNTEAFF.

This chain links TRBV6-2 or TRBV6-3 with TRBJ2-7; 10 bases are a match to TRBD2. This CDR3 has 15 residues. V gave up 6 bases and J gave up 4 bases; unmatched junction bases: 9. Germline V gives CDR1 MNHEY, CDR2 SVGEGT. This chain's CDR3 is CASSGLAEATYEQYF. The CDR3 bases are TGTGCCAGCAGCGGACTAGCGGAGGCTACATACGAGCAGTACTTC.

The V and J genes are TRBV5-4 and TRBJ2-1; TRBD2 matches 9 bases. This CDR3 is built from 16 residues. Germline CDR1 reads SGHNT; CDR2 reads YYREEE (reference sequence). Trimming at V came to 4 bases and at J to 2 bases, leaving 7 bases not matched to a gene. The CDR3 loop is CASSALAGGPYNEQFF. The CDR3, as DNA: TGTGCCAGCAGCGCGCTTGCGGGAGGGCCCTACAATGAGCAGTTCTTC.

V gene TRBV5-6 combines with J gene TRBJ2-3; tentatively, D is TRBD2 (6 bases). Germline-derived CDR1 and CDR2 are SGHDT and YYEEEE. Trimming took off 0 bases at V and 0 bases at J, with 11 bases between the two ends. The length of the CDR3 is 16 residues. DNA for the CDR3: TGTGCCAGCAGCTTGGCCGGACTATACAGCACAGATACGCAGTATTTT. Protein sequence: CASSLAGLYSTDTQYF.

The chain uses TRBV2 and TRBJ2-1; TRBD2 agrees at 11 bases. Germline CDR1 is SNHLY and CDR2 is FYNNEI. CDR3 length equals 15 residues. V was clipped by 6 bases and J by 8 bases; unmatched bases: 9. The CDR3 bases are TGTGCCAGCAGCCGACTACTAGCGGGAGAGGATGAGCAGTTCTTC. As protein: CASSRLLAGEDEQFF.

The chain couples TRBV28 to TRBJ2-2; D possibly corresponds to TRBD1 (6 bases). V lost 1 base and J lost 3, with 12 bases in between. Germline V CDR1 and CDR2: MDHEN, SYDVKM. The CDR3 contains 16 residues. This chain's CDR3 is CASSLLTPGDTGELFF. The CDR3 DNA is TGTGCCAGCAGTTTATTAACACCAGGGGACACCGGGGAGCTGTTTTTT.

The V and J genes are TRBV28 and TRBJ2-3, with 9 bases lining up with TRBD2. Germline V lookup: CDR1 MDHEN, CDR2 SYDVKM. The CDR3 contains 14 residues. V dropped 7 bases and J dropped 1; count of bases not matched to a gene: 3. The CDR3 loop reads CASTLAGGTDTQYF. CDR3 sequence (DNA): TGTGCCAGCACATTAGCGGGAGGCACAGATACGCAGTATTTT.

CDR3 residues: CSVVASGSENEQFF. CDR3 DNA sequence: TGCAGCGTTGTAGCTAGCGGGAGCGAAAATGAGCAGTTCTTC. V is TRBV29-1 and J is TRBJ2-1; 10 bases are a match to TRBD2. The junction had 7 bases not matched to a gene; V was cut back by 4 bases and J by 7 bases. CDR3 length: 14 amino acids. Germline V CDR1 and CDR2: SQVTM, ANQGSEA.